The rows below give T cell receptor beta chains drawn from one sample of a study of cytomegalovirus exposure and HLA in healthy donors. TCRdb's table, derived via immunoSEQ multiplex PCR, lists solely in-frame clones and lacks some. The sample lists about 170,000 clones; over 60% were seen once. Specimen: PBMCs. Source of these receptors: a woman aged 50 to 60 in good health and CMV-seronegative. Both conserved end residues are part of each CDR3.

j_call v_call cdr3_aa
TRBJ1-5 TRBV27 CASSVLGGNQPQHF
TRBJ2-5 TRBV7-2 CASSPAGSRETQYF
TRBJ2-6 TRBV30 CAWSLQGEPGANVLTF
TRBJ2-1 TRBV18 CASSQQGDNEQFF
TRBJ2-3 TRBV2 CASSYSGLAGGPDTQYF
- TRBV9 CASSPRGDAYEQYF
TRBJ2-3 TRBV29-1 CSVGVDTDTQYF
TRBJ1-1 TRBV6-5 CASIAPPGQGKAFF
TRBJ2-2 TRBV5-1 CASSPRVSSTGELFF
TRBJ1-6 TRBV28 CASSTRQGINSPLHF
TRBJ2-5 TRBV7-9 CASSLDPGRRTQYF
TRBJ2-5 TRBV10-3 CAMRPGGWSETQYF
TRBJ2-1 TRBV19 CASSGLRGGFGEQFF
TRBJ1-5 TRBV28 CASSLQKDRGRSNQPQHF
TRBJ1-1 TRBV6-5 CASSSPTGYRAFF
TRBJ2-7 TRBV9 CASSDSGGASGNEQYF
TRBJ1-6 TRBV10-1 CASSDRGGSPLHF
TRBJ2-1 TRBV7-9 CASSIRQGTNNEQFF
TRBJ2-2 TRBV19 CASSGVNTGELFF
TRBJ2-2 TRBV6-6 CASSYDRGLTGELFF
TRBJ2-2 TRBV21-1 CASSRQCTGELFF
TRBJ1-1 TRBV5-1 CASSLTGTGNPSGLAFF
TRBJ1-4 TRBV7-8 CANSLVGRSNEKLFF
TRBJ1-1 TRBV5-3 CARSRGQRNTEAFF
TRBJ2-7 TRBV5-1 CASSPGLAYEQYF
TRBJ2-3 TRBV2 CASRGLAGTDTQYF
TRBJ2-1 TRBV29-1 CSAEGRGGGYNEQFF
TRBJ1-6 TRBV2 CASSLQVGNSPLHF
TRBJ2-7 TRBV27 CASGWGRGYEQYF
TRBJ2-7 TRBV28 CASSPGHSYEQYF
TRBJ2-7 TRBV28 CASSSAGASYEQYF
TRBJ1-1 TRBV7-9 CSSSETGTGGSAEAFF
TRBJ1-4 TRBV27 CASTNREGSEKLFF
TRBJ2-3 TRBV6-4 CASSDGVAGGPDTQYF
TRBJ2-5 TRBV15 CATSKDLGETQYF
TRBJ2-7 TRBV18 CASSPRQGTSYEQYF
TRBJ2-2 TRBV4-2 CASSQATGGVGELFF
TRBJ1-2 TRBV4-3 CASSLGMDSAYGYTF
TRBJ2-1 TRBV14 CASSRAGSYNEQFF
TRBJ2-2 TRBV4-3 CASSPVLNTGELFF
TRBJ1-4 TRBV7-2 CASSRTGGDEKLFF
TRBJ1-1 TRBV29-1 CSVERRMNTEAFF
TRBJ2-3 TRBV19 CASGLSGVSTDTQYF
TRBJ1-5 TRBV9 CASSVEGQGNQPQHF
TRBJ2-5 TRBV5-6 CASSTRGTAREETQYF
TRBJ2-7 TRBV28 CASRRTVYEQYF
TRBJ2-1 TRBV7-2 CASSSQGLVGLYNEQFF